This entry lists 31 T cell receptor delta chains sequenced from one sample in a study of gamma-delta T cells after stem cell transplantation (dated by TCRdb to about 2016). Receptor libraries were prepared by RT-PCR. The data were produced on an Illumina MiSeq. Public reads were reanalyzed in TCRdb with CATT, and rows carrying the same DNA were merged afterwards. Counted in this sample were some 2,200 delta-chain clones; under 9% of them appeared once. Jointly, the top ten make up under 13% of the sample. Sequencing was done on a sample of gamma-delta T cells. The receptors stem from a human donor. It is not recorded whose cells these are; they may come from a transplant donor.

Comments on this clone: A much more abundant neighbour one base away suggests this may be a read error. Other DNA sequences in this specimen translate into the identical CDR3. CDR3 sequence: CALGELVVSVATGMPPQKLIF. The CDR3 region has the DNA TGTGCTCTTGGGGAACTCGTTGTCAGCGTGGCTACGGGGATGCCCCCTCAAAAACTCATCTTT. V gene TRDV1 combines with J gene TRDJ1; TRDD3 might be the D (6 bases). The germline V gene encodes CDR1 TSWWSYY and CDR2 QGS. The CDR3 covers 21 residues. Trimming removed 0 bases at V and 8 bases at J, with 34 bases between.

This clone was observed a handful of times. The gene calls are TRDV2 and TRDJ1; 7 bases line up with TRDD3. V was pared by 0 bases and J by 0 bases, with 15 bases of the junction left unmatched. CDR1 GEAIGNYY and CDR2 EKD come from the germline V gene. The CDR3 sequence is 19 residues long. The CDR3 loop reads CACDTVGLRDTPYTDKLIF. Here the CDR3 DNA reads TGTGCCTGTGACACCGTCGGGTTGAGGGATACCCCGTACACCGATAAACTCATCTTT.

By sample fraction, this clone is large (0.1 to 1%). At the DNA level, this CDR3 is encoded by other sequences in the same sample as well. The rearrangement links TRDV2 to TRDJ1, with TRDD3 as a possible D gene (6 bases). The CDR3 has 17 amino acids. V shed 0 bases and J shed 0 bases, with 16 bases lying between them. Per germline, CDR1 GEAIGNYY and CDR2 EKD. The CDR3 DNA reads TGTGCCTGTGACACCGTACGTTGTGGGGATCACACCGATAAACTCATCTTT. Translating it yields CACDTVRCGDHTDKLIF.

By proportion, this clone is medium-sized. Other DNA sequences in this specimen translate into the identical CDR3. The chain is built from TRDV2 and TRDJ1; TRDD3 matches at 13 bases. Per the germline V gene, CDR1 is GEAIGNYY and CDR2 is EKD. CDR3 length equals 19 residues. V was pared by 1 base and J by 5 bases, with 15 bases of the junction left unmatched. In nucleotides, the CDR3 is TGTGCCTGTGACACACTTACTGGGGGATACGCCGCGCAGGGGGATAAACTCATCTTT. Encoded protein: CACDTLTGGYAAQGDKLIF.

This clone was counted between two and nine times. Just one base apart from a much larger clone, this may be a read error. This chain's CDR3 is CACDTLAGGPTSAWDTRQMFF. CDR3 nucleotides: TGTGCCTGTGACACCTTAGCTGGGGGCCCCACGAGCGCCTGGGACACCCGACAGATGTTTTTC. V and J are TRDV2 and TRDJ3; 7 bases match TRDD3. The CDR3 contains 21 residues. Germline-derived CDR1 and CDR2 are GEAIGNYY and EKD. V was clipped by 0 bases and J by 2 bases; unmatched bases: 15.

This clone was counted a few times. A clone one base away is much larger, so this may be a read error. At the DNA level, this CDR3 is encoded by other sequences in the same sample as well. This chain connects TRDV2 to TRDJ3; 12 bases map to TRDD3. This CDR3 spans 22 amino acids. Germline assignment: CDR1 GEAIGNYY and CDR2 EKD. Written as DNA, the CDR3 is TGTGCCTGTGACGGGCCGGGGGGTACTGGGGGATACCCCTCCTGGGACACCAGACAGATGTTTTTC. It encodes CACDGPGGTGGYPSWDTRQMFF.

This clone was detected only a few times. This may be a read error: a much more frequent sequence differs by one nucleotide. The identical CDR3 is also encoded by other nucleotide sequences in the sample. The chain uses TRDV2 and TRDJ1; 9 positions agree with TRDD3. Germline lookup yields CDR1 GEAIGNYY and CDR2 EKD. The CDR3 is made up of 19 amino acids. Losses at the gene ends were 3 bases for V and 1 base for J; bases not matched to a gene: 17. The CDR3 region is CACDPINWGIKPFTDKLIF. The CDR3, as DNA: TGTGCCTGTGACCCGATCAATTGGGGGATAAAGCCCTTCACCGATAAACTCATCTTT.

About this clone: A far more abundant clone sits one base away, making this likely a read error. Different DNA sequences within this sample yield the same CDR3. This sequence joins TRDV2 and TRDJ1, with D possibly matching TRDD3 (5 bases). Germline assignment: CDR1 GEAIGNYY and CDR2 EKD. This CDR3 comprises 21 residues. Trimming left V 3 bases short and J 3 bases short, with 34 bases between. For the CDR3, the DNA is TGTGCCTGTGACCCGGTTGGCGGCTACGATCATGGTATACGTGCCGCCGATAAACTCATCTTT. It specifies CACDPVGGYDHGIRAADKLIF.

As to this clone: The protein held in TCRdb is that of a much larger clone and does not match this DNA's translation at residue 4, likely because of a read error; the protein shown is translated from the DNA. This chain connects TRDV2 to TRDJ1; D might be TRDD3 (6 bases). Looked up from germline, CDR1 is GEAIGNYY and CDR2 is EKD. The CDR3 has 14 amino acids. The CDR3 reads CACGTVLGDDKLIF. The DNA for the CDR3 is TGTGCCTGTGGCACCGTACTGGGTGACGATAAACTCATCTTT.

The sample holds a few counts of this clone. This chain links TRDV2 with TRDJ1, with 11 bases matching TRDD3. The CDR3 sequence is 21 residues long. V was clipped by 0 bases and J by 0 bases; unmatched bases: 17. Germline V gene sequence: CDR1 GEAIGNYY, CDR2 EKD. The CDR3 DNA reads TGTGCCTGTGACACCGTAGGTGGGGGATACGCCGAGATATTGTACACCGATAAACTCATCTTT. This sequence encodes CACDTVGGGYAEILYTDKLIF.

This clone occurred a few times. One base away lies a much larger clone, so this may be a sequencing read error. Other DNA sequences within the sample encode an identical CDR3. The chain combines TRDV2 with TRDJ1; the D gene is possibly TRDD3 (6 bases). The CDR3 is 15 residues long. From germline, CDR1 is GEAIGNYY and CDR2 EKD. CDR3 coding DNA: TGTGCCTGTGACACCGTATCGGCTGGGGACCCGAGACTCATCTTC. Protein product: CACDTVSAGDPRLIF.

Comments on this clone: A much more abundant neighbour one base away suggests this may be a read error. The genes are TRDV2 and TRDJ3, with 11 bases aligning to TRDD3. The CDR3 runs 20 residues. In germline, CDR1 is GEAIGNYY, CDR2 EKD. CDR3 in amino acids: CACDTAGGYSSSCDTRQMFF. In DNA form, the CDR3 reads TGTGCCTGTGACACCGCTGGGGGATACTCATCATCCTGTGACACCCGACAGATGTTTTTC.

This clone counts as large (0.1 to 1%). This sample includes further DNA sequences coding for the same CDR3. The rearrangement joins TRDV2 to TRDJ1; 13 bases agree with TRDD3. The germline gives CDR1 GEAIGNYY, CDR2 EKD. The CDR3 sequence is 19 residues long. V dropped 0 bases and J dropped 3; count of bases not matched to a gene: 12. CDR3 region: CACDTVELGDTSHPDKLIF. The CDR3 DNA sequence: TGTGCCTGTGACACCGTCGAACTGGGGGATACGTCCCACCCCGATAAACTCATCTTT.

The table lists this clone with a few counts. TCRdb's entry gives the protein of a much larger clone, which mismatches this DNA's translation at residue 18, likely from a read error; the protein reported here is translated from the DNA. The V call is TRDV2, the J call TRDJ1; 9 bases agree with TRDD3. The CDR3 totals 19 residues. Germline CDR1 is GEAIGNYY and CDR2 is EKD. CDR3 amino acids: CACDTLFTGGRGYTDKLTF. CDR3 nucleotide sequence: TGTGCCTGTGACACCCTGTTTACTGGGGGACGGGGGTACACCGATAAACTCACCTTT.

About this clone itself: The protein TCRdb lists belongs to a much larger clone and differs from this DNA's translation at residue 11, which points to a read error; the protein shown is made from the DNA. The J gene is TRDJ1, the V gene TRDV2; 13 bases are shared with TRDD3. The trim removed 1 base at V and 0 bases at J, leaving 10 bases unmatched. CDR1 is GEAIGNYY and CDR2 is EKD in the germline V gene. This CDR3 is built from 19 residues. CDR3 amino acids: CACDTVTGGYVPYTDKLIF. The CDR3 DNA sequence: TGTGCCTGTGACACGGTTACTGGGGGATACGTTCCATACACCGATAAACTCATCTTT.

This clone was detected a few times. A far larger clone is just one base off, so this is likely a read error. V gene TRDV2 combines with J gene TRDJ1, with 7 bases identical to TRDD3. The germline V gene encodes CDR1 GEAIGNYY and CDR2 EKD. The CDR3 loop spans 18 amino acids. V shed 0 bases, J shed 6 bases, and the junction held 18 bases outside the gene matches. CDR3 residues: CACDTLETGVSEGNKLIF. DNA of the CDR3: TGTGCCTGTGACACCTTGGAGACTGGGGTATCAGAAGGTAATAAACTCATCTTT.

This clone was counted between two and nine times. The chain is built from TRDV2 and TRDJ1; the match to TRDD3 covers 7 bases. V was pared by 3 bases and J by 3 bases, with 12 bases of the junction left unmatched. Germline values: CDR1 GEAIGNYY, CDR2 EKD. The CDR3 loop spans 16 amino acids. This chain's CDR3 is CACDPLGANVADKLIF. CDR3 DNA sequence: TGTGCCTGTGACCCTCTGGGGGCTAACGTGGCCGATAAACTCATCTTT.

With respect to this clone: One end of the junction fails to match germline, which may point to a read error. The CDR3 reads CACDQLLGDTRAPGTDTLIF. Here the CDR3 DNA reads TGTGCCTGTGACCAACTACTGGGGGATACCCGTGCCCCTGGCACCGATACACTCATCTTT. This sequence joins TRDV2 and TRDJ1; TRDD3 matches at 12 bases. CDR1 and CDR2 (germline): GEAIGNYY, EKD. The CDR3 is 20 amino acids.

This clone was seen a few times. J is TRDJ1 and V is TRDV2, with 13 bases identical to TRDD3. V was pared by 1 base and J by 4 bases, with 14 bases of the junction left unmatched. Looked up from germline, CDR1 is GEAIGNYY and CDR2 is EKD. This CDR3 contains 19 residues. The CDR3 sequence: CACDTLFPVLGDTRDKLIF. The CDR3 DNA is TGTGCCTGTGACACTTTGTTTCCCGTACTGGGGGATACGCGCGATAAACTCATCTTT.

This clone appeared a single time. V and J are TRDV2 and TRDJ1; 7 bases are a match to TRDD3. The V and J ends lost 4 bases and 3 bases, in that order; junction bases with no gene match: 34. The CDR3 consists of 23 residues. Germline V gene data show CDR1 as GEAIGNYY and CDR2 as EKD. The CDR3 spells CACESMGSPSGGYAVGPADKLIF. CDR3 sequence (DNA): TGTGCCTGTGAATCAATGGGAAGTCCCTCTGGGGGCTACGCGGTTGGACCTGCCGATAAACTCATCTTT.

For this clone: A far larger clone differs by one base, so this is likely a read error. The same CDR3 arises from other DNA sequences in this sample as well. The V gene is TRDV2, the J gene TRDJ3, with 7 bases matching TRDD3. V lost 0 bases to trimming and J lost 2 bases; unmatched junction nucleotides: 6. This CDR3 has 18 residues. Germline V lookup: CDR1 GEAIGNYY, CDR2 EKD. CDR3 amino acids: CACDTGSWGTWDTRQMFF. In DNA, the CDR3 is TGTGCCTGTGACACCGGATCGTGGGGGACCTGGGACACCCGACAGATGTTTTTC.

A note on this clone: A far larger clone is a single base away, which makes a read error likely. The rearrangement uses TRDV2 and TRDJ3; 7 bases align to TRDD3. The CDR3 is 18 amino acids. The germline CDR1 and CDR2 sequences are GEAIGNYY and EKD. CDR3 amino acids: CACDTGGSSSRDTRQMFF. CDR3 coding DNA: TGTGCCTGTGACACCGGGGGATCGAGCTCCCGGGACACCCGACAGATGTTTTTC.

Turning to this clone: One base away lies a much larger clone, so this may be a sequencing read error. The chain employs TRDV2 and TRDJ1, with 8 bases lining up with TRDD3. The CDR3 extends over 17 amino acids. Germline V gene data show CDR1 as GEAIGNYY and CDR2 as EKD. V lost 1 base and J lost 1; bases outside the gene matches: 10. The CDR3 region has the DNA TGTGCCTGTGACACACTGGGGGTCGACATTAGCACCGATAAACTCATCTTT. Protein: CACDTLGVDISTDKLIF.

This clone was seen more than once but under ten times. This sequence may be a read error, since a much larger clone differs from it by one base. This sample also contains other DNA sequences that code for the same CDR3. The rearrangement uses TRDV2 and TRDJ4; TRDD3 aligns across 10 bases. The germline V gene encodes CDR1 GEAIGNYY and CDR2 EKD. CDR3 length: 17 residues. CDR3 nucleotides: TGTGCCTGTGACTCGTTACTGGGGGATTCGAACCCCAGACCCCTGATCTTC. Its translation is CACDSLLGDSNPRPLIF.

This clone occurred a few times. A much bigger clone sits one base away, suggesting this may be a read error. Other nucleotide sequences in the sample specify the same CDR3. The gene calls are TRDV2 and TRDJ1; either TRDD2 or TRDD3 may supply D (5 bases each). The V gene's germline CDR1 is GEAIGNYY and CDR2 EKD. V gave up 0 bases and J gave up 1 base, with 32 bases separating them. The CDR3 loop spans 22 amino acids. DNA of the CDR3: TGTGCCTGTGACACCCTTCTTCGGGGGCCGCCTTCTCAAGACGTGGGCACCGATAAACTCATCTTT. Residues: CACDTLLRGPPSQDVGTDKLIF.

This clone was recorded a few times. Given a far larger clone just one base away, this is likely a sequencing read error. The rearrangement links TRDV2 to TRDJ1; the match to TRDD3 covers 8 bases. The CDR3 length is 18 residues. Per the germline V gene, CDR1 is GEAIGNYY and CDR2 is EKD. The junction had 14 bases not matched to a gene; V was cut back by 0 bases and J by 3 bases. Written as DNA, the CDR3 is TGTGCCTGTGACACCGTTGTTCTCGCTGGGGGACACGCCGATAAACTCATCTTT. Amino acids: CACDTVVLAGGHADKLIF.

Concerning this clone itself: This may arise from a read error, as a much more abundant clone is one base away. The genes are TRDV2 and TRDJ3, with TRDD3 matching 9 bases. This CDR3 is 19 amino acids long. Germline values: CDR1 GEAIGNYY, CDR2 EKD. With 4 bases clipped from V and 0 bases from J, the junction kept 9 bases outside the gene matches. CDR3 nucleotide sequence: TGTGCCTGTGATCCTATGGGGGATATACCCTCCTGGGACACCCGACAGATGTTTTTC. Its protein is CACDPMGDIPSWDTRQMFF.

This clone is large within its sample. Other DNA sequences in this sample translate to the same CDR3. The rearrangement joins TRDV2 to TRDJ1; tentatively, D is TRDD1 (5 bases). Germline V gene sequence: CDR1 GEAIGNYY, CDR2 EKD. The CDR3 is made up of 16 amino acids. V was cut by 3 bases and J by 0 bases, with 16 bases left in between. The CDR3 region is CACDEIRVMDTDKLIF. The CDR3 DNA is TGTGCCTGTGACGAAATCCGGGTCATGGACACCGATAAACTCATCTTT.

In this sample, this clone is medium-sized (0.01 to 0.1%). This chain links TRDV2 with TRDJ1; TRDD3 aligns across 9 bases. J gave up 0 bases and V 0 bases, and 13 bases lay outside the gene matches. Germline V gene lookup returns CDR1 GEAIGNYY and CDR2 EKD. This CDR3 has 19 amino acids. The CDR3 sequence is CACDTVAGGSKLYTDKLIF. The CDR3 coding sequence is TGTGCCTGTGACACCGTCGCTGGGGGATCCAAACTTTACACCGATAAACTCATCTTT.

By sample share, this clone is medium-sized (0.01 to 0.1%). Other DNA sequences in the same sample also yield this CDR3. The chain joins TRDV2 to TRDJ3; TRDD3 matches at 10 bases. The junction had 7 bases not matched to a gene; V was cut back by 0 bases and J by 0 bases. In germline, CDR1 is GEAIGNYY, CDR2 EKD. The CDR3 runs 20 residues. CDR3 nucleotides: TGTGCCTGTGACACCGTACTGGGGGATTCAAGCTCCTGGGACACCCGACAGATGTTTTTC. Translating it yields CACDTVLGDSSSWDTRQMFF.

The table lists this clone with a few counts. The V call is TRDV2, the J call TRDJ1; D possibly corresponds to TRDD3 (5 bases). Germline CDR1 GEAIGNYY, CDR2 EKD. Trimming cost V 5 bases and J 10 bases, with 34 bases left between them. This CDR3 has 18 residues. The CDR3 DNA reads as TGTGCCTGTGGCCCCGTAGGCCGTGCTCGGGTGGGATGGCATGGACTCATCTTT. Translated: CACGPVGRARVGWHGLIF.